The T cell receptor beta chain under discussion was sequenced for a study of siplizumab effects on memory and regulatory T cells. Study observations and caveats: Unstimulated subsets captured only a minor fraction of alloreactive clones. A naive or memory phenotype could not be assigned to roughly 80-97% of the proliferating CD4+ or CD8+ clones. The apparent diversity of naive T cells exceeded that of memory cells, and naive T cells seemed to make a major contribution to the alloresponse.

On this clone itself: Its antigen remains unknown.

Sequencing used immunoSEQ multiplex PCR; TCRdb keeps in-frame clones, though not all of them. The table records more than 90,000 clones, over 90% of them present only once. The sequence was collected from a human donor in good health. Material for sequencing was non-Treg CD4+ T cells sorted from blood.

The CDR3 DNA reads as TGTGCCAGCTCACCAACGGGGCCCCAGAGTACCAAAAACATTCAGTACTTC. Its translation: CASSPTGPQSTKNIQYF. The chain recombines TRBV18 with TRBJ2-4; perhaps D is TRBD1 or TRBD2 (5 bases each). The CDR3 runs to 17 residues. Germline V lookup: CDR1 KGHSH, CDR2 LQKENI. Deletions cut 2 bases from V and 2 bases from J, with 16 bases between.